In its sample, the clone carrying this TCR delta chain was seen many times. Other nucleotide sequences from this sample produce the same CDR3. TCRdb fed the RT-PCR reads into CATT to redo clone calling. The data contain some 10,000 delta-chain clones, around 1.2% of them seen just once; the ten biggest clones take up 10%. Germline values: CDR1 GEAIGNYY, CDR2 EKD. Trimming took 3 bases from V and 0 from J; bases not matched to a gene: 10. The CDR3 consists of 19 residues. This record belongs to a study of gamma-delta T cells after stem cell transplantation. The origin of this receptor is a human donor. It is not recorded whose cells these are; they may come from a transplant donor. Input material: gamma-delta T cells. The chain has TRDV2 and TRDJ3; 7 bases agree with TRDD3. The chain's CDR3 is CACDLTGDSSSWDTRQMFF. CDR3 bases: TGTGCCTGTGACCTGACTGGGGACTCGAGCTCCTGGGACACCCGACAGATGTTTTTC.